This T cell receptor (beta chain) was retrieved from a study of OX40 agonist ivuxolimab in advanced cancers. Study-wide context: Patients received ivuxolimab, an agonistic anti-OX40 (CD134) antibody. Overall study results and limits: There was clonal expansion of CD4+ and CD8+ blood T cells by week 6 at 0.1 to 3.0 mg/kg.

Assay: immunoSEQ multiplex PCR; the TCRdb copy retains only in-frame clones and omits some. The sample comprises tens of thousands of clones, roughly 84% of which are singletons, and around 0.91% rests with the top ten. V was pared by 4 bases and J by 3 bases, with 0 bases of the junction left unmatched. This CDR3 has 13 amino acids. CDR1 is MDHEN and CDR2 is SYDVKM in the germline V gene. This clone has a single count. The antigen is unknown. The V gene is TRBV28, the J gene TRBJ2-7; 10 bases are shared with TRBD1. The sequence came from an adult with an advanced solid tumor such as melanoma, head and neck, liver or kidney cancer. Here the sequenced sample was CD4+ or CD8+ T cells sorted from blood, taken in a trial of the OX40 agonist ivuxolimab. The CDR3: CASSWDRGYEQYF. The CDR3 DNA follows: TGTGCCAGCAGTTGGGACAGGGGCTACGAGCAGTACTTC.